The 15 T cell receptor beta chains in this list originate from one sample, sequenced in a study of response to subunit inactivated influenza vaccine (dated 2018 in TCRdb). Library preparation used RT-PCR. These reads were obtained on an Illumina HiSeq 2500. TCRdb reworked the public reads: Q25 trimming with fastp, MiXCR clone assembly, productive beta chains retained. Rows with one shared CDR3 protein collapse into an entry with the most common genes and DNA. In this sample the table shows 400,000 to 650,000 distinct CDR3 sequences, 7.2% of which occur a single time. The ten largest clones add up to over 10% of the sample. The sequences come from PBMCs from blood, collected around 25 months after vaccination. Source of these receptors: a man aged 50 to 69 who received an inactivated influenza vaccine. Donor details come from another sample of the same person, matched by shared clones.

This chain joins TRBV3-1 and TRBJ1-2; 7 bases line up with TRBD1. The CDR3 contains 13 residues. The V gene end was trimmed by 0 bases and the J gene end by 12 bases; junction bases not matched to a gene: 7. Germline V CDR1 and CDR2: LGHDT, YNNKEL (reference sequence). CDR3 in DNA: TGTGCCAGCAGCCAAGAAGTGGGACAGATCCACACCTTC. Amino acid sequence: CASSQEVGQIHTF. The full variable domain, in which reference TRBV3-1 and TRBJ1-2 provide the parts outside the CDR3, is DTAVSQTPKYLVTQMGNDKSIKCEQNLGHDTMYWYKQDSKKFLKIMFSYNNKELIINETVPNRFSPKSPDKAHLNLHINSLELGDSAVYFCASSQEVGQIHTFGSGTRLTVV.

Turning to this clonotype: A much larger clone differs by one base, so this may be a read error. The CDR3 DNA follows: TGTGCCAGCAGCCCCGCAGGGACAGTGAACACCGGGGAGCTGTTTTTT. As protein: CASSPAGTVNTGELFF. The chain uses TRBV7-3 and TRBJ2-2; TRBD1 matches 7 bases. V lost 5 bases and J lost 1; bases outside the gene matches: 7. This CDR3 is built from 16 residues. Germline lookup yields CDR1 SGHTA and CDR2 FQGTGA.

This clonotype was observed a few times. The chain joins TRBV5-5 to TRBJ1-1; D is possibly TRBD1 (6 bases). This CDR3 is built from 13 residues. V shed 2 bases and J shed 10 bases, with 15 bases lying between them. The V gene's germline CDR1 is SGHKS and CDR2 YYEKEE (reference sequence). CDR3 sequence reads: CASSFRQDRGAFF. CDR3 bases: TGTGCCAGCAGCTTTAGACAGGATAGGGGAGCTTTCTTT.

The table lists this clonotype with a few counts. This chain uses TRBV18 with TRBJ2-7; D perhaps matches TRBD2 (6 bases). V gave up 3 bases and J gave up 8 bases, with 14 bases separating them. CDR1 is KGHSH, CDR2 LQKENI, per germline. CDR3 length equals 13 residues. The CDR3 loop reads CASSPGRRGQQYF. The CDR3 region has the DNA TGTGCCAGCTCACCTGGCCGGCGGGGCCAGCAGTACTTC.

The table lists this clonotype with a few counts. The chain couples TRBV3-1 to TRBJ2-1; 12 bases match TRBD2. The ends lost 0 bases at V and 6 bases at J; junction bases unmatched: 12. From germline, CDR1 is LGHDT and CDR2 YNNKEL (reference sequence). The CDR3 contains 19 residues. CDR3 region: CASSQDYRLLGLAGNEQFF. The CDR3 region has the DNA TGTGCCAGCAGCCAAGATTATAGGTTGTTGGGACTAGCGGGCAATGAGCAGTTCTTC.

A few counts support this clonotype. This chain links TRBV9 with TRBJ2-1; a possible D gene is TRBD1 (5 bases). CDR1 and CDR2 (germline): SGDLS, YYNGEE. The CDR3 has 20 amino acids. Trimming removed 0 bases from V and 2 bases from J, with 24 bases in between. CDR3 sequence: CASSVDADWGSRGPYNEQFF. The CDR3 coding sequence is TGTGCCAGCAGCGTAGACGCGGATTGGGGCAGCCGTGGACCCTACAATGAGCAGTTCTTC. Full variable domain (remainder filled in from reference TRBV9 and TRBJ2-1): DSGVTQTPKHLITATGQRVTLRCSPRSGDLSVYWYQQSLDQGLQFLIQYYNGEERAKGNILERFSAQQFPDLHSELNLSSLELGDSALYFCASSVDADWGSRGPYNEQFFGPGTRLTVL.

V is TRBV20-1 and J is TRBJ2-3; TRBD2 matches at 7 bases. Germline V gene lookup returns CDR1 DFQATT and CDR2 SNEGSKA (reference sequence). J lost 3 bases, V lost 5 bases, and 11 bases had no gene match. The CDR3 is 15 amino acids. The CDR3 DNA follows: TGCAGTGCTCTCAGATCTAGCGGAAGAACAGATACGCAGTATTTT. This codes for CSALRSSGRTDTQYF.

This clonotype was counted a few times. This sequence joins TRBV20-1 and TRBJ1-2, with D uncertain. Trimming left V 2 bases short and J 4 bases short, with 11 bases between. Germline assignment: CDR1 DFQATT and CDR2 SNEGSKA (reference sequence). CDR3 length: 13 residues. The CDR3 DNA reads TGCAGTGCTAGAAACGGGGTTGGCTATGGCTACACCTTC. It codes for CSARNGVGYGYTF.

Comment on this clonotype: A much larger clone lies a single base off, so this may be a read error. The V and J genes are TRBV3-1 and TRBJ2-7; D is perhaps TRBD2 (6 bases). The length of the CDR3 is 13 residues. Germline CDR1 is LGHDT and CDR2 is YNNKEL (reference sequence). V gave up 2 bases and J gave up 3 bases, with 8 bases separating them. For the CDR3, the DNA is TGTGCCAGCAGCCAATCCGGGGGCTACGAGCAGTACTTC. This encodes CASSQSGGYEQYF.

The rearrangement uses TRBV5-1 and TRBJ2-5; D gene ambiguous. Germline V gene data show CDR1 as SGHRS and CDR2 as YFSETQ. The CDR3 loop spans 14 amino acids. V gave up 4 bases and J gave up 1 base, with 11 bases separating them. CDR3 sequence (DNA): TGCGCCAGCAGCCCGACCAGGAGCCAAGAGACCCAGTACTTC. Its translation: CASSPTRSQETQYF.

The chain carries TRBV5-1 and TRBJ2-1, with D maybe TRBD2 (5 bases). Trimming removed 4 bases from V and 6 bases from J, with 20 bases in between. Germline CDR1 and CDR2: SGHRS and YFSETQ. This CDR3 is built from 16 residues. CDR3 in DNA: TGCGCCAGCAGCGCTACACTCCGGGATTACATCAATGAGCAGTTCTTC. Amino acid sequence: CASSATLRDYINEQFF.

This clonotype was picked up a small number of times. This chain uses TRBV12-3 or TRBV12-4 with TRBJ2-4; 8 bases agree with TRBD1. Germline trimming cut 6 bases from V and 6 bases from J; bases unmatched to any gene: 4. The CDR3 loop spans 13 amino acids. The CDR3 DNA reads TGTGCCAGCAGGCGGACAGGGCTAAACATTCAGTACTTC. It specifies CASRRTGLNIQYF.

V is TRBV11-1 and J is TRBJ2-5; D perhaps matches TRBD1 (6 bases). Germline values: CDR1 SGHAT, CDR2 FQDESV (reference sequence). V lost 5 bases and J lost 2, with 24 bases in between. The CDR3 extends over 18 amino acids. The CDR3 sequence: CASSTRGWGRNIQETQYF. The CDR3 DNA follows: TGTGCCAGCAGCACACGAGGCTGGGGGCGCAACATTCAAGAGACCCAGTACTTC.

This clonotype came up a few times. The CDR3 reads CSVELQGVYEQYF. CDR3 coding DNA: TGCAGCGTTGAGTTGCAGGGGGTCTACGAGCAGTACTTC. The chain uses TRBV29-1 and TRBJ2-7, with TRBD1 matching 7 bases. The germline V gene has CDR1 SQVTM and CDR2 ANQGSEA. The CDR3 totals 13 residues. V shed 3 bases, J shed 3 bases, and the junction held 5 bases outside the gene matches.

This clonotype showed up just a few times. V gene TRBV7-9 combines with J gene TRBJ1-1; a weak D match, TRBD1 (6 bases). Trimming left V 1 base short and J 6 bases short, with 9 bases between. The length of the CDR3 is 13 residues. Germline V gene lookup returns CDR1 SEHNR and CDR2 FQNEAQ (reference sequence). CDR3 nucleotide sequence: TGTGCCAGCAGCTTAGACAGGGTCGCTGAAGCTTTCTTT. Translation: CASSLDRVAEAFF.